These 20 T cell receptor beta chains share one sample of origin, sequenced in a study of T cell responses to AZD1222 COVID-19 vaccine. TCRdb's copy holds only in-frame clones and misses some; the assay was immunoSEQ multiplex PCR. The sample has under 200,000 clones; 94% are singletons. The sequencing here drew on peripheral blood, taken on day 0 of AZD1222 vaccination. The receptor source for this set is an adult in good health.

V and J are TRBV28 and TRBJ1-5; D not certain. This CDR3 has 14 residues. Germline lookup yields CDR1 MDHEN and CDR2 SYDVKM. The germline V and J ends were trimmed by 10 bases and 4 bases, with 17 bases remaining between them. CDR3 residues: CATNPGRENQPQHF. CDR3 coding DNA: TGTGCCACCAACCCTGGGAGGGAGAATCAGCCCCAGCATTTT.

DNA of the CDR3: TGTGCCAGCAGCCAAGGGGGGTTGGGTCAGCCCCAGCATTTT. This encodes CASSQGGLGQPQHF. The chain carries TRBV3-1 (or the pseudogene TRBV3-2) and TRBJ1-5; tentatively, D is TRBD1 (5 bases). Germline assignment: CDR1 LGHDT and CDR2 YNNKEL (reference sequence). The CDR3 consists of 14 residues. V gave up 1 base and J gave up 6 bases, with 10 bases separating them.

The chain combines TRBV6-5 with TRBJ1-4, with D possibly being TRBD1 (5 bases). The V end was cut by 7 bases, the J end by 8 bases, with 20 bases between. Germline values: CDR1 MNHEY, CDR2 SVGAGI. The CDR3 is made up of 15 amino acids. The CDR3 nucleotides are TGTGCCAGCACTGCCCAAGGGGTACCGGGCGAAAAACTGTTTTTT. Protein: CASTAQGVPGEKLFF.

Only one count was recorded for this clone. The chain is built from TRBV28 and TRBJ1-1, with no clear D. V lost 4 bases to trimming and J lost 0 bases, with 12 bases between them. The CDR3 loop spans 15 amino acids. In germline, CDR1 is MDHEN, CDR2 SYDVKM. This CDR3 is CASSSLSGVNTEAFF. The CDR3 DNA reads as TGTGCCAGCAGTTCTTTATCCGGGGTGAACACTGAAGCTTTCTTT.

The V gene is TRBV11-2, the J gene TRBJ1-1, with TRBD1 identical over 10 bases. Looked up from germline, CDR1 is SGHAT and CDR2 is FQNNGV. V trimming: 3 bases; J trimming: 6 bases; junction bases outside the gene matches: 7. The CDR3 consists of 15 residues. DNA for the CDR3: TGTGCCAGCAGCTTCGGGCCGACAGGGGGCCCTGAAGCTTTCTTT. It is translated as CASSFGPTGGPEAFF.

The J gene is TRBJ2-5, the V gene TRBV4-1; no firm D call. Trimming left V 1 base short and J 0 bases short, with 6 bases between. Germline V gives CDR1 MGHRA, CDR2 YSYEKL. The CDR3 runs to 14 residues. The CDR3 DNA is TGCGCCAGCAGCCAAGGAGGAAACCAAGAGACCCAGTACTTC. This translates into CASSQGGNQETQYF.

The genes are TRBV7-3 and TRBJ1-1, with D unresolved. The V gene lost 3 bases and the J gene lost 4 bases, with 9 bases spanning the gap. This CDR3 region has 13 residues. Germline values: CDR1 SGHTA, CDR2 FQGTGA. The CDR3 loop reads CASSFGVSTEAFF. The CDR3 nucleotides read TGTGCCAGCAGCTTCGGGGTTAGCACTGAAGCTTTCTTT.

The chain is built from TRBV5-4 and TRBJ1-5; TRBD1 is a possible D gene (6 bases). The germline gives CDR1 SGHNT, CDR2 YYREEE (reference sequence). The V end was cut by 5 bases, the J end by 5 bases, with 11 bases between. The CDR3 runs to 13 residues. DNA of the CDR3: TGTGCCAGCAGTTGGGACAACCATCAGCCCCAGCATTTT. Its translation: CASSWDNHQPQHF.

The chain carries TRBV5-1 and TRBJ1-1; the D gene is possibly TRBD1 (5 bases). The germline V gene has CDR1 SGHRS and CDR2 YFSETQ. V was pared by 0 bases and J by 10 bases, with 13 bases between. This CDR3 region has 13 residues. CDR3 in DNA: TGCGCCAGCAGCTTGGGTTTGGGGGGTTCAGCTTTCTTT. This gives the protein CASSLGLGGSAFF.

CDR3 sequence (DNA): TGTGCCATCAGTGAGGGCAACAGGGGGCAAGGCTACACCTTC. Translation: CAISEGNRGQGYTF. This chain uses TRBV10-3 with TRBJ1-2; TRBD1 matches at 9 bases. V lost 2 bases to trimming and J lost 8 bases; unmatched junction nucleotides: 6. The germline V gene has CDR1 ENHRY and CDR2 SYGVKD. This CDR3 is 14 amino acids long.

V usage is TRBV12-3 or TRBV12-4 and J usage is TRBJ2-7, with no clear D. Trimming shortened V by 3 bases and J by 2 bases, and 8 bases separated the two germline ends. The CDR3 length is 13 residues. CDR3 in amino acids: CASSLTATYEQYF. The DNA for the CDR3 is TGTGCCAGCAGTTTGACGGCTACCTACGAGCAGTACTTC.

This rearrangement joins TRBV9 to TRBJ2-7, with a possible D match to TRBD1 (7 bases). This CDR3 contains 15 residues. The ends were cut back, 0 bases at V and 0 bases at J, with 10 bases in the middle. CDR1 and CDR2 from the germline V gene are SGDLS and YYNGEE. The CDR3 DNA sequence: TGTGCCAGCAGCGTAGGGCGGGACAGCTCCTACGAGCAGTACTTC. It encodes CASSVGRDSSYEQYF.

The count of this clone is one. This chain's CDR3 is CASSAYRGQETQYF. The CDR3 bases are TGCGCCAGCAGTGCCTACAGGGGCCAAGAGACCCAGTACTTC. This rearrangement joins TRBV10-2 to TRBJ2-5; 7 bases are a match to TRBD1. Germline trimming cut 4 bases from V and 1 base from J; bases unmatched to any gene: 3. The length of the CDR3 is 14 residues. The germline V gene encodes CDR1 WSHSY and CDR2 SAAADI.

V usage is TRBV12-3 or TRBV12-4 and J usage is TRBJ1-1, with TRBD1 as a possible D gene (6 bases). The V gene lost 6 bases and the J gene lost 4 bases, with 12 bases spanning the gap. The length of the CDR3 is 13 residues. CDR3 sequence (DNA): TGTGCCAGCAGCCCCCAGGGGCGCACTGAAGCTTTCTTT. Protein: CASSPQGRTEAFF.

The V and J genes are TRBV10-2 and TRBJ1-1; possibly TRBD1 for D (5 bases). Trimming removed 0 bases at V and 1 base at J, with 6 bases between. CDR1 and CDR2 (germline): WSHSY, SAAADI. The CDR3 length is 14 residues. The CDR3 protein is CASSESDRNTEAFF. DNA for the CDR3: TGCGCCAGCAGTGAGTCCGACAGGAACACTGAAGCTTTCTTT.

V and J are TRBV18 and TRBJ1-2; 9 positions agree with TRBD1. The CDR3 totals 15 residues. Germline CDR1 is KGHSH and CDR2 is LQKENI. The J segment lost 4 bases and the V segment lost 5 bases, leaving 8 bases of the junction unmatched. This chain's CDR3 is CASSSRGQGGYGYTF. In DNA form, the CDR3 reads TGTGCCAGCTCATCAAGGGGACAGGGCGGCTATGGCTACACCTTC.

The rearrangement joins TRBV5-1 to TRBJ1-1; perhaps TRBD1 as D (6 bases). Germline lookup yields CDR1 SGHRS and CDR2 YFSETQ. CDR3 size: 13 residues. The ends were cut back, 4 bases at V and 4 bases at J, with 11 bases in the middle. CDR3: CASSQETGTEAFF. As DNA, the CDR3 is TGCGCCAGCAGCCAAGAGACAGGCACTGAAGCTTTCTTT. Drawing the rest from reference TRBV5-1 and TRBJ1-1, the complete variable domain is KAGVTQTPRYLIKTRGQQVTLSCSPISGHRSVSWYQQTPGQGLQFLFEYFSETQRNKGNFPGRFSGRQFSNSRSEMNVSTLELGDSALYLCASSQETGTEAFFGQGTRLTVV.

The chain has TRBV6-1 and TRBJ2-4; D is possibly TRBD1 or TRBD2 (7 bases each). The V end was cut by 0 bases, the J end by 8 bases, with 14 bases between. This CDR3 is built from 15 residues. The germline V gene has CDR1 MNHNS and CDR2 SASEGT. The CDR3 coding sequence is TGTGCCAGCAGTGAAGCCCCAGGGGGGGTGGACATTCAGTACTTC. It encodes CASSEAPGGVDIQYF.

This rearrangement joins TRBV6-1 to TRBJ2-1; 10 bases are shared with TRBD1. Germline CDR1 MNHNS, CDR2 SASEGT. The junction had 7 bases not matched to a gene; V was cut back by 3 bases and J by 8 bases. The CDR3 sequence is 15 residues long. CDR3 coding DNA: TGTGCCAGCAGTGATCGGGACAGGGGTCTGGATGAGCAGTTCTTC. It translates to CASSDRDRGLDEQFF.

The rearrangement links TRBV28 to TRBJ2-7; unclear D gene. The CDR3 sequence is 11 residues long. Germline CDR1 is MDHEN and CDR2 is SYDVKM. Trimming removed 4 bases from V and 6 bases from J, with 7 bases in between. CDR3 DNA: TGTGCCAGCAGTTCCAATACCGAGCAGTACTTC. Amino acid sequence: CASSSNTEQYF. The full variable domain, its missing parts supplied by reference TRBV28 and TRBJ2-7, is DVKVTQSSRYLVKRTGEKVFLECVQDMDHENMFWYRQDPGLGLRLIYFSYDVKMKEKGDIPEGYSVSREKKERFSLILESASTNQTSMYLCASSSNTEQYFGPGTRLTVT.